A single T cell receptor beta chain is shown here with its context. Its antigen is currently not known. The record has no base qualities; no much larger clone is one base away. The receptor library was made with the immunoSEQ multiplex PCR assay. Here the immuneACCESS table is served through TCRdb, limited to in-frame sequences with V and J called. Missing clones are a known gap in these copies; in checked studies unresolved V genes cover under half, and the rest lacks a known reason. The sample table contains fewer than 8,000 clones; only one count was recorded for more than 70% of them. The biggest ten clones account for approximately 10% of the sample. The entry originates in a study of tumour-infiltrating T cells in Burkitt lymphoma (dated by TCRdb to the early 2020s). With regard to the full study: All epidemiological subtypes of Burkitt lymphoma were represented in the cohort, which was made up of 82 patients. Clinical outcome was correlated with TCR repertoire data, and overall and progression-free survival were found to be predicted by productive clonality independently of established prognosticators, including age at diagnosis. Broader findings and caveats from the paper: Numerous Burkitt lymphoma patients were found to share several public clonotypes, a finding suggesting shared tumour neoantigen selection that is absent from diffuse large B-cell lymphoma.

V is cut by 7 bases and J by 8 bases, and the space between the germline ends is 20 bases. Measured from the cysteine to the phenylalanine, the CDR3 is 14 residues long. The CDR3 DNA has 42 bases and is translated from base 1. Taken from the germline V gene (reference sequence), the CDR1 and CDR2 loops are MNHNY and SVGAGI. The specimen was tumor tissue. This clonotype was sampled from a human donor with Burkitt lymphoma. This chain is built from TRBV6-6 and TRBJ1-1; the D segment could be TRBD1, given 5 matching bases. The CDR3 region has the sequence CASNNGALGPEAFF. In nucleotides, the sequence is TGTGCCAGCAATAACGGGGCGTTGGGCCCAGAAGCTTTCTTT.